The 32 T cell receptor beta chains listed next were all sequenced from one sample in a study of post-analysis software for immune sequencing data. Their specific antigens are unknown. General study findings and limits: The study found TRBV5-6, TRBV5-1 and TRBV20-1 among five TRBV segments more frequent in patients than controls.

Prepared TCR beta cDNA libraries contained unique molecular identifiers. From the PCR reads, TCRdb called clonotypes with MiXCR, one entry per CDR3 protein. The data contain about 380,000 distinct CDR3 sequences, roughly 36% of them seen just once; the ten biggest clones take up under 15%. Specimen: blood. Receptors were obtained from a girl aged 5 to 17 with multiple sclerosis.

This clonotype has at least ten counts. The gene calls are TRBV29-1 and TRBJ1-2; TRBD1 might be the D (6 bases). The V and J ends lost 0 bases and 7 bases respectively, with 18 bases between them. This CDR3 has 15 amino acids. The germline gives CDR1 SQVTM, CDR2 ANQGSEA. The CDR3 DNA reads TGCAGCGTTGAAGATCAGGGGCAGGCCGAGCTTGGCTACACCTTC. Protein sequence: CSVEDQGQAELGYTF.

V and J are TRBV18 and TRBJ2-1; either TRBD1 or TRBD2 may fit D (6 bases each). This CDR3 comprises 13 residues. Germline V gene sequence: CDR1 KGHSH, CDR2 LQKENI. V was clipped by 8 bases and J by 7 bases, with 15 bases between them. In DNA form, the CDR3 reads TGTGCCAGCAGTCCTCAAGGGGGGAATGAGCAGTTCTTC. Encoded protein: CASSPQGGNEQFF.

This clonotype was seen ten or more times. V usage is TRBV6-5 and J usage is TRBJ2-5, with TRBD1 as a possible D gene (6 bases). V was shortened by 7 bases and J by 4 bases, with 19 bases between the two germline ends. The germline V gene has CDR1 MNHEY and CDR2 SVGAGI. The CDR3 totals 15 residues. The CDR3 here is CASTEVGAARETQYF. CDR3 coding DNA: TGTGCCAGCACTGAGGTGGGGGCAGCCAGAGAGACCCAGTACTTC.

This clonotype appeared a few times. As DNA, the CDR3 is TGTGCCAGCAGAAATACAGGGGTCGGCACAGATACGCAGTATTTT. It encodes CASRNTGVGTDTQYF. J is TRBJ2-3 and V is TRBV6-6; 7 nucleotides match TRBD1. Germline V CDR1 and CDR2: MNHNY, SVGAGI (reference sequence). The CDR3 is made up of 15 amino acids. Trimming removed 6 bases from V and 1 base from J; junction bases left unmatched: 7.

The rearrangement uses TRBV19 and TRBJ1-2; D may be TRBD1 (6 bases). The germline V gene encodes CDR1 LNHDA and CDR2 SQIVND (reference sequence). The CDR3 loop spans 12 amino acids. V was shortened by 7 bases and J by 4 bases, with 10 bases between the two germline ends. The DNA for the CDR3 is TGTGCCAGTACCGGACAGCGCTATGGCTACACCTTC. Amino acid sequence: CASTGQRYGYTF.

V and J are TRBV12-3 or TRBV12-4 and TRBJ2-1; unclear D gene. The CDR3 has 14 amino acids. V was clipped by 4 bases and J by 2 bases, with 9 bases between them. The DNA for the CDR3 is TGTGCCAGCAGTTCCCTAGAGGCCTACAATGAGCAGTTCTTC. This gives the protein CASSSLEAYNEQFF.

V and J are TRBV6-6 and TRBJ1-5, with 10 bases matching TRBD1. The CDR3 runs 16 residues. V was clipped by 0 bases and J by 1 base; unmatched bases: 0. Germline CDR1 is MNHNY and CDR2 is SVGAGI (reference sequence). The CDR3, as DNA: TGTGCCAGCAGTTACTCGGGACAGGGGAGCAATCAGCCCCAGCATTTT. Amino acid sequence: CASSYSGQGSNQPQHF.

Comment on this clonotype: Possible read error: a much larger clone is one base away. This chain uses TRBV25-1 with TRBJ2-2; 7 bases map to TRBD2. This CDR3 is 17 amino acids long. Germline CDR1 is MGHDK and CDR2 is SYGVNS. CDR3 loop: CASSESRDYLNTGKLFF. The CDR3, as DNA: TGTGCCAGCAGTGAATCGCGGGACTACCTGAACACCGGGAAGCTGTTTTTT.

This chain links TRBV5-1 with TRBJ1-1; 9 bases match TRBD1. The trim removed 0 bases at V and 6 bases at J, leaving 6 bases unmatched. The CDR3 consists of 15 residues. In germline, CDR1 is SGHRS, CDR2 YFSETQ. The CDR3 here is CASSLAPGQGAEAFF. As DNA, the CDR3 is TGCGCCAGCAGCTTGGCCCCGGGACAGGGCGCTGAAGCTTTCTTT.

This chain links TRBV7-9 with TRBJ1-2, with D perhaps TRBD1 (5 bases). V was clipped by 2 bases and J by 3 bases, with 13 bases between them. The V gene's germline CDR1 is SEHNR and CDR2 FQNEAQ (reference sequence). The CDR3 sequence is 15 residues long. The chain's CDR3 is CASSLNRQFDYGYTF. The CDR3, as DNA: TGTGCCAGCAGCTTAAATCGACAGTTCGACTATGGCTACACCTTC.

The V call is TRBV6-1, the J call TRBJ1-5; weak D call: TRBD1 (5 bases). Germline lookup yields CDR1 MNHNS and CDR2 SASEGT. Trimming removed 3 bases at V and 3 bases at J, with 15 bases between. The CDR3 has 16 residues. CDR3 nucleotide sequence: TGTGCCAGCAGTGACCCCAGACAGCCTGTCAATCAGCCCCAGCATTTT. This encodes CASSDPRQPVNQPQHF.

The CDR3 coding sequence is TGTGCCAGCAGCCAAGTTCAGCGAGATACGCAGTATTTT. Translated: CASSQVQRDTQYF. This sequence joins TRBV3-1 and TRBJ2-3, with unresolved D. This CDR3 has 13 residues. Trimming shortened V by 1 base and J by 5 bases, and 7 bases separated the two germline ends. The germline gives CDR1 LGHDT, CDR2 YNNKEL (reference sequence).

V usage is TRBV9 and J usage is TRBJ2-1; 10 bases map to TRBD2. CDR3 size: 17 residues. V shed 0 bases, J shed 1 base, and the junction held 4 bases outside the gene matches. CDR1 is SGDLS and CDR2 is YYNGEE in the germline V gene. Here the CDR3 DNA reads TGTGCCAGCAGCGTAGGTATAGCGGGGGGTTCCTACAATGAGCAGTTCTTC. The encoded protein is CASSVGIAGGSYNEQFF. The variable domain in full, with the rest retrieved from reference TRBV9 and TRBJ2-1, is DSGVTQTPKHLITATGQRVTLRCSPRSGDLSVYWYQQSLDQGLQFLIQYYNGEERAKGNILERFSAQQFPDLHSELNLSSLELGDSALYFCASSVGIAGGSYNEQFFGPGTRLTVL.

The genes are TRBV4-3 and TRBJ1-1, with D possibly being TRBD1 (6 bases). The V gene lost 3 bases and the J gene lost 10 bases, with 18 bases spanning the gap. The CDR3 length is 14 residues. From germline, CDR1 is LGHNA and CDR2 YSLEER. In DNA form, the CDR3 reads TGCGCCAGCAGCCAGTTACAGGGTGGGAACCGAGCTTTCTTT. This codes for CASSQLQGGNRAFF.

The chain has TRBV3-1 and TRBJ1-5; possible D gene TRBD1, 5 bases. V shed 4 bases and J shed 6 bases, with 16 bases lying between them. The CDR3 sequence is 15 residues long. Germline V gives CDR1 LGHDT, CDR2 YNNKEL (reference sequence). In DNA form, the CDR3 reads TGTGCCAGCAGCCCGCCCGGGACCGCGGGTCAGCCCCAGCATTTT. This codes for CASSPPGTAGQPQHF.

This clonotype was detected only a few times. The gene calls are TRBV6-2 or TRBV6-3 and TRBJ2-1, with 13 bases matching TRBD2. The length of the CDR3 is 16 residues. The germline CDR1 and CDR2 sequences are MNHEY and SVGEGT. Trimming cost V 2 bases and J 4 bases; bases outside gene matches: 2. The CDR3 DNA sequence: TGTGCCAGCAGTTACCCGACTAGCGGGGGGTACAATGAGCAGTTCTTC. Its translation is CASSYPTSGGYNEQFF.

This clonotype was observed a few times. The V gene is TRBV10-3, the J gene TRBJ2-5; perhaps TRBD2 as D (6 bases). Trimming removed 3 bases at V and 5 bases at J, with 13 bases between. Germline V lookup: CDR1 ENHRY, CDR2 SYGVKD. This CDR3 has 14 residues. CDR3 DNA: TGTGCCATCAGTGAAGAACTAGCTAGCGAGACCCAGTACTTC. Residues: CAISEELASETQYF.

This rearrangement joins TRBV5-1 to TRBJ2-5; TRBD2 aligns across 13 bases. The CDR3 totals 15 residues. From germline, CDR1 is SGHRS and CDR2 YFSETQ. The V and J ends lost 4 bases and 2 bases, in that order; junction bases with no gene match: 2. CDR3 coding DNA: TGCGCCAGCAGCCGACTAGCGGGGGGACAAGAGACCCAGTACTTC. Translation gives CASSRLAGGQETQYF.

This clonotype was detected many times. The rearrangement uses TRBV7-2 and TRBJ2-7; no firm D call. Trimming removed 1 base from V and 2 bases from J, with 9 bases in between. The length of the CDR3 is 14 residues. The germline gives CDR1 SGHTA, CDR2 FQGNSA. In DNA form, the CDR3 reads TGTGCCAGCAGCTTAGGCAGCCTAACCTACGAGCAGTACTTC. It is translated as CASSLGSLTYEQYF.

The CDR3 loop reads CASSLSGAFF. CDR3 nucleotide sequence: TGTGCCAGCAGCTTGTCTGGAGCTTTCTTT. The chain recombines TRBV5-8 with TRBJ1-1; no firm D call. CDR3 length: 10 residues. V lost 1 base, J lost 10 bases, and 5 bases lay in between. From germline, CDR1 is SGHTS and CDR2 YDEGEE.

CDR3 coding DNA: TGTGCCAGCAGCAGCAGGGGGAGAGAAGATGGCTACACCTTC. It codes for CASSSRGREDGYTF. V and J are TRBV7-9 and TRBJ1-2, with 7 bases that match TRBD1. V dropped 5 bases and J dropped 6; count of bases not matched to a gene: 9. Germline-derived CDR1 and CDR2 are SEHNR and FQNEAQ (reference sequence). This CDR3 is 14 amino acids long.

As concerns this clonotype: At one end, the junction sequence differs from germline, possibly due to a read error. The V and J genes are TRBV29-1 and TRBJ2-1; a weak D match, TRBD1 (5 bases). The germline CDR1 and CDR2 sequences are SQVTM and ANQGSEA. The CDR3 loop spans 13 amino acids. CDR3 nucleotides: TGCGGCGTTGAAGGGGATGAGACGGGTGAGCAGTTCTTC. It encodes CGVEGDETGEQFF.

This clonotype was counted between two and nine times. The genes are TRBV29-1 and TRBJ2-5; D is unclear. Germline CDR1 SQVTM, CDR2 ANQGSEA. V was trimmed by 7 bases and J by 0 bases, leaving 9 bases between them. This CDR3 has 12 amino acids. The CDR3 sequence: CSGIPNQETQYF. DNA for the CDR3: TGCAGCGGTATTCCCAACCAAGAGACCCAGTACTTC.

The CDR3 DNA follows: TGCAGCGTTGGGCCCGGAGACGAGCAGTACTTC. This translates into CSVGPGDEQYF. The chain recombines TRBV29-1 with TRBJ2-5; D not certain. The J call is in doubt because the DNA end fits TRBJ2-7 better. The CDR3 length is 11 residues. Germline V gene lookup returns CDR1 SQVTM and CDR2 ANQGSEA.

The J gene is TRBJ2-1, the V gene TRBV7-2; tentatively, D is TRBD1 (6 bases). This CDR3 spans 15 amino acids. Looked up from germline, CDR1 is SGHTA and CDR2 is FQGNSA. V was clipped by 1 base and J by 9 bases, with 16 bases between them. DNA of the CDR3: TGTGCCAGCAGCTTAGTTCCAGGGGTGATGGGTGAGCAGTTCTTC. Amino acid sequence: CASSLVPGVMGEQFF.

The V gene is TRBV4-1, the J gene TRBJ1-1; 7 bases fit TRBD1. CDR1 and CDR2 from the germline V gene are MGHRA and YSYEKL. The CDR3 has 14 residues. With 4 bases clipped from V and 4 bases from J, the junction kept 6 bases outside the gene matches. CDR3 loop: CASSPTGLSTEAFF. The CDR3 nucleotides read TGCGCCAGCAGCCCGACAGGGTTGAGCACTGAAGCTTTCTTT.

This chain uses TRBV28 with TRBJ2-2, with a weak D call TRBD2 (5 bases). Trimming stripped 4 bases from V and 6 bases from J, with 9 bases between. This CDR3 has 13 amino acids. Germline values: CDR1 MDHEN, CDR2 SYDVKM. The CDR3: CASSSTAAGELFF. As DNA, the CDR3 is TGTGCCAGCAGTTCCACAGCGGCCGGGGAGCTGTTTTTT.

This clonotype appeared a few times. This chain joins TRBV5-6 and TRBJ2-5; 8 bases line up with TRBD2. The CDR3 spans 14 residues. V lost 4 bases, J lost 1 base, and 3 bases stayed unmatched. The germline V gene has CDR1 SGHDT and CDR2 YYEEEE. CDR3 in amino acids: CASSVAGRQETQYF. As DNA, the CDR3 is TGTGCCAGCAGCGTAGCGGGGCGCCAAGAGACCCAGTACTTC.

This chain uses TRBV7-9 with TRBJ1-4, with a possible D match to TRBD1 (5 bases). This CDR3 is 14 amino acids long. Germline V gene sequence: CDR1 SEHNR, CDR2 FQNEAQ (reference sequence). V gave up 5 bases and J gave up 5 bases, with 12 bases separating them. CDR3 region: CASSRGHPNEKLFF. In DNA, the CDR3 is TGTGCCAGCAGCCGGGGCCACCCAAATGAAAAACTGTTTTTT.

This chain connects TRBV20-1 to TRBJ1-6; D might be TRBD1 (5 bases). Germline values: CDR1 DFQATT, CDR2 SNEGSKA (reference sequence). The V gene lost 1 base and the J gene lost 6 bases, with 10 bases spanning the gap. The CDR3 length is 14 residues. The CDR3 region is CSARGGVVNSPLHF. As DNA, the CDR3 is TGCAGTGCTAGAGGAGGGGTCGTTAATTCACCCCTCCACTTT.

This clonotype appeared a few times. This chain links TRBV13 with TRBJ2-7; 13 bases map to TRBD2. The germline gives CDR1 PRHDT, CDR2 FYEKMQ (reference sequence). Trimming at V came to 5 bases and at J to 2 bases, leaving 3 bases not matched to a gene. This CDR3 is 15 amino acids long. This chain's CDR3 is CASSQGLAGPYEQYF. In nucleotides, the CDR3 is TGTGCCAGCAGCCAGGGACTAGCGGGACCCTACGAGCAGTACTTC. Complete variable domain (other parts from reference TRBV13 and TRBJ2-7): AAGVIQSPRHLIKEKRETATLKCYPIPRHDTVYWYQQGPGQDPQFLISFYEKMQSDKGSIPDRFSAQQFSDYHSELNMSSLELGDSALYFCASSQGLAGPYEQYFGPGTRLTVT.

V and J are TRBV29-1 and TRBJ1-5; the D is unclear. Trimming took off 3 bases at V and 3 bases at J, with 9 bases between the two ends. The CDR3 totals 13 residues. Germline V gives CDR1 SQVTM, CDR2 ANQGSEA. CDR3 amino acids: CSVEEQANQPQHF. CDR3 DNA sequence: TGCAGCGTTGAGGAGCAGGCCAATCAGCCCCAGCATTTT. Filled out from reference TRBV29-1 and TRBJ1-5, the complete variable domain reads SAVISQKPSRDICQRGTSLTIQCQVDSQVTMMFWYRQQPGQSLTLIATANQGSEATYESGFVIDKFPISRPNLTFSTLTVSNMSPEDSSIYLCSVEEQANQPQHFGDGTRLSIL.